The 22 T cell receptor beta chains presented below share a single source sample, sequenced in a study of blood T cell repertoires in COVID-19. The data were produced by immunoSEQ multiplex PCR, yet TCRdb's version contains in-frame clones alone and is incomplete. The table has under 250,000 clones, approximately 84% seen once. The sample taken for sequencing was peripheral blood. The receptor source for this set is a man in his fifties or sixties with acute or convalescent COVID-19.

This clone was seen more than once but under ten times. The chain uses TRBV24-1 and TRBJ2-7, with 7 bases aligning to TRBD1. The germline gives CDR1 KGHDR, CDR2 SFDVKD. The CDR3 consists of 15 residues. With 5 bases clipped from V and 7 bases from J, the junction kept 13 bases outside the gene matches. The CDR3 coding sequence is TGTGCCACCAGTGCGGGTGCAGGGGGACGGGATGAGCAGTACTTC. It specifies CATSAGAGGRDEQYF.

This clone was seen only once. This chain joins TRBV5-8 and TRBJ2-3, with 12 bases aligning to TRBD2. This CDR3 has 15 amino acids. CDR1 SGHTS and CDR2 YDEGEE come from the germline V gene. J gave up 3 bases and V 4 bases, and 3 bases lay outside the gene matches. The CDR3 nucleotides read TGTGCCAGCAGCGCGGGACTAGCGGGTACAGATACGCAGTATTTT. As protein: CASSAGLAGTDTQYF.

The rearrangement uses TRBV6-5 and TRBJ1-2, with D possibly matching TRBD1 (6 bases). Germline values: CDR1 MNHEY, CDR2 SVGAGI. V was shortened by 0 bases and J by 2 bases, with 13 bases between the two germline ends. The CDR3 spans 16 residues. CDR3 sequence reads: CASSYSYADRNYGYTF. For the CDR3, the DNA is TGTGCCAGCAGTTACTCCTACGCCGACAGGAACTATGGCTACACCTTC.

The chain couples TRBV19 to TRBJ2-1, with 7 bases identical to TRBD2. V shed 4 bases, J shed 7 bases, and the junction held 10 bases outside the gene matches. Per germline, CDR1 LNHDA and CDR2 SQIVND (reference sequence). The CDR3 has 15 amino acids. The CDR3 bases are TGTGCCAGTAGTACCCTGGGGGGGGAGATGAATGAGCAGTTCTTC. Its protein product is CASSTLGGEMNEQFF.

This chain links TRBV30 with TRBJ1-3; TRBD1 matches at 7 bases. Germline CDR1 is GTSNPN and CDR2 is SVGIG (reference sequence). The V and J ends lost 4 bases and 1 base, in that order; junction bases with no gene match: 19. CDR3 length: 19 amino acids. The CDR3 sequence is CAWTPDRSPQWVSGNTIYF. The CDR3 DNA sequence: TGTGCCTGGACCCCGGACAGGTCGCCCCAGTGGGTATCTGGAAACACCATATATTTT.

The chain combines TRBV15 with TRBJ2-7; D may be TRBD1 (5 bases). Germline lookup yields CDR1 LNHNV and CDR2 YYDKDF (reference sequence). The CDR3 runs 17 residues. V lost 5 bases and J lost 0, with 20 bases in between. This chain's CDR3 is CATSPLGKGSLSYEQYF. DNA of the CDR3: TGTGCCACCAGCCCTCTTGGAAAGGGGTCCCTCTCCTACGAGCAGTACTTC.

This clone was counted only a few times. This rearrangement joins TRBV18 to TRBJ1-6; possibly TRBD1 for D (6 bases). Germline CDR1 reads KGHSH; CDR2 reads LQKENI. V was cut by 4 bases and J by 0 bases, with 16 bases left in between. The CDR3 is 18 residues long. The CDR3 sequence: CASSHVRGGSSYNSPLHF. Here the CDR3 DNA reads TGTGCCAGCTCACACGTCCGGGGGGGCAGCTCCTATAATTCACCCCTCCACTTT.

The CDR3 nucleotides read TGTGCCAGCAGCTACAGTAATTCACCCCTCCACTTT. Translated, it gives CASSYSNSPLHF. The V and J genes are TRBV9 and TRBJ1-6, with D unclear. V was cut by 4 bases and J by 6 bases, with 5 bases left in between. Germline-derived CDR1 and CDR2 are SGDLS and YYNGEE. The CDR3 consists of 12 residues.

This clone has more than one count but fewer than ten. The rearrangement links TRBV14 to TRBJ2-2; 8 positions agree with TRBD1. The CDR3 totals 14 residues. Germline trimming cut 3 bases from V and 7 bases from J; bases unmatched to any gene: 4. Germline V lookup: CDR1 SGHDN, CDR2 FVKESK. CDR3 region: CASSQYRGNGELFF. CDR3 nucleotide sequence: TGTGCCAGCAGCCAGTACAGGGGGAACGGGGAGCTGTTTTTT.

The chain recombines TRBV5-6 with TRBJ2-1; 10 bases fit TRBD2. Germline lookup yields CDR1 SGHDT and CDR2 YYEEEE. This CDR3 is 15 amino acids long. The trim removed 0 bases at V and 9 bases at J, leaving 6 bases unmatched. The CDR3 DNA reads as TGTGCCAGCAGCTTGGGTCTAGCGGGAGTAGGTGAGCAGTTCTTC. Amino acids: CASSLGLAGVGEQFF.

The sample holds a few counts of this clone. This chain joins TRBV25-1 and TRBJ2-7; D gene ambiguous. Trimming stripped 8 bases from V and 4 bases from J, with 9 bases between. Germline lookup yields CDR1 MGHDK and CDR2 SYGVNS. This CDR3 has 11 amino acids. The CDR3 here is CASRNGYEQYF. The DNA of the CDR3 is TGTGCCAGCCGTAACGGTTACGAGCAGTACTTC.

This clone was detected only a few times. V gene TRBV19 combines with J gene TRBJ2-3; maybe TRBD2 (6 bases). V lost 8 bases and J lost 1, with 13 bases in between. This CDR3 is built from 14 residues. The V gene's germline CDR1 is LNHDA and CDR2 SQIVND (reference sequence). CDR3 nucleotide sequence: TGTGCCAGTTGGGGGGACGTCGGCACAGATACGCAGTATTTT. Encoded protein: CASWGDVGTDTQYF.

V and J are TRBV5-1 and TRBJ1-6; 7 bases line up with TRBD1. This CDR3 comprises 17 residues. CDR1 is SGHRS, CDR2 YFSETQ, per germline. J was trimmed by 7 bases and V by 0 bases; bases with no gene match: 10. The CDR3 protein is CASSLGTGQVGNSPLHF. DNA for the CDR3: TGCGCCAGCAGCTTGGGTACAGGACAGGTCGGGAATTCACCCCTCCACTTT.

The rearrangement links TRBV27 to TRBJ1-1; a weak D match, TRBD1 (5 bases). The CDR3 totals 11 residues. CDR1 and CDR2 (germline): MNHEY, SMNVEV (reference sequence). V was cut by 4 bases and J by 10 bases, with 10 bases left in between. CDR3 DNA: TGTGCCAGCAGTTGGGGGGAGGTAGCTTTCTTT. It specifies CASSWGEVAFF.

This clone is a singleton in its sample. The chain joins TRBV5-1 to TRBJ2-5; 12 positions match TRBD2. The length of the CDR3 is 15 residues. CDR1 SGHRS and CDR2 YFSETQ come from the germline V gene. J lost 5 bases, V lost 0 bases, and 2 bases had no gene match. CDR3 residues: CASSLGTSGKETQYF. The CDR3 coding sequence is TGCGCCAGCAGCTTGGGGACTAGCGGGAAGGAGACCCAGTACTTC.

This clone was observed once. CDR3 nucleotides: TGCAGCGTTGACGCTCAGGGGGGCACTGAAGCTTTCTTT. It codes for CSVDAQGGTEAFF. V usage is TRBV29-1 and J usage is TRBJ1-1; TRBD1 matches at 7 bases. From germline, CDR1 is SQVTM and CDR2 ANQGSEA. Trimming at V came to 3 bases and at J to 4 bases, leaving 5 bases not matched to a gene. The CDR3 sequence is 13 residues long. The whole variable domain, filled in from reference TRBV29-1 and TRBJ1-1, reads SAVISQKPSRDICQRGTSLTIQCQVDSQVTMMFWYRQQPGQSLTLIATANQGSEATYESGFVIDKFPISRPNLTFSTLTVSNMSPEDSSIYLCSVDAQGGTEAFFGQGTRLTVV.

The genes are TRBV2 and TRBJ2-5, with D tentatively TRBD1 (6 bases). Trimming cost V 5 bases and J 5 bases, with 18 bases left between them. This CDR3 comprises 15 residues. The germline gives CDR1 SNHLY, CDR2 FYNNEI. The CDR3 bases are TGTGCCAGCAGTCCACTAGAGGGGGTTTTGGAGACCCAGTACTTC. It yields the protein CASSPLEGVLETQYF.

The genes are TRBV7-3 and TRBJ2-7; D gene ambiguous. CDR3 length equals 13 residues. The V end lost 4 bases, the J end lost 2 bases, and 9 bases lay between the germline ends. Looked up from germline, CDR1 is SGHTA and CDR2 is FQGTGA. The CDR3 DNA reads TGTGCCAGCAGCTATGACATAGCCTACGAGCAGTACTTC. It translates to CASSYDIAYEQYF.

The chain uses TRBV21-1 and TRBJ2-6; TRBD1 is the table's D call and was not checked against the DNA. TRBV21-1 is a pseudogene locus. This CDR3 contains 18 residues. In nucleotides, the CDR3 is TGTGCCAGCCTCACCGGGACAGGGAGGATCCCTGGGGCCAACGTCCTGACTTTC. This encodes CASLTGTGRIPGANVLTF.

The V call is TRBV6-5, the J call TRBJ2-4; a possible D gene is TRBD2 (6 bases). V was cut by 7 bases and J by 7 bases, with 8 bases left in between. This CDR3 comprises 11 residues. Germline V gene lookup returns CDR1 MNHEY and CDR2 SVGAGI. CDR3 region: CASTGRNIQYF. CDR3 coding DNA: TGTGCCAGCACAGGGAGGAACATTCAGTACTTC.

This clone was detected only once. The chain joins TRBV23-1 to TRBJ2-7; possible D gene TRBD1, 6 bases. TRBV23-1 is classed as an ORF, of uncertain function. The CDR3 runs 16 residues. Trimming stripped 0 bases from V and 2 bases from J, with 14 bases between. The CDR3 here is CASSQSQGRRTYEQYF. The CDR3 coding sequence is TGCGCCAGCAGTCAATCGCAGGGGCGACGCACCTACGAGCAGTACTTC.

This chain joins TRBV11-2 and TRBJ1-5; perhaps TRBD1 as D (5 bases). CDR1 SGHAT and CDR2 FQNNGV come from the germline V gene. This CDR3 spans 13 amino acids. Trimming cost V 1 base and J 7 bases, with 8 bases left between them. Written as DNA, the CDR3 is TGTGCCAGCAGCTTAGCCCAGGGCCAGCCCCAGCATTTT. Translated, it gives CASSLAQGQPQHF. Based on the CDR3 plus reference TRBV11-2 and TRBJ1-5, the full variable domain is EAGVAQSPRYKIIEKRQSVAFWCNPISGHATLYWYQQILGQGPKLLIQFQNNGVVDDSQLPKDRFSAERLKGVDSTLKIQPAKLEDSAVYLCASSLAQGQPQHFGDGTRLSIL.